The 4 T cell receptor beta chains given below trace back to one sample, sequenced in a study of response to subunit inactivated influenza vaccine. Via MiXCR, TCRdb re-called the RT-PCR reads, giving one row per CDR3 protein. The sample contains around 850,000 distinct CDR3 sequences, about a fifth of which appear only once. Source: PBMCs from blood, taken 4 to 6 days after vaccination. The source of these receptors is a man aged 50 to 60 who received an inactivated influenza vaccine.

The CDR3 is CASSLSGTSGSNEQFF. In DNA, the CDR3 is TGTGCCAGCAGTTTGAGCGGGACTAGCGGGAGTAATGAGCAGTTCTTC. The chain combines TRBV11-3 with TRBJ2-1, with 14 nucleotides matching TRBD2. The CDR3 totals 16 residues. The germline V gene encodes CDR1 SGHNT and CDR2 YENEEA. V was clipped by 6 bases and J by 7 bases; unmatched bases: 8. The whole variable domain, filled in from reference TRBV11-3 and TRBJ2-1, reads EAGVVQSPRYKIIEKKQPVAFWCNPISGHNTLYWYLQNLGQGPELLIRYENEEAVDDSQLPKDRFSAERLKGVDSTLKIQPAELGDSAVYLCASSLSGTSGSNEQFFGPGTRLTVL.

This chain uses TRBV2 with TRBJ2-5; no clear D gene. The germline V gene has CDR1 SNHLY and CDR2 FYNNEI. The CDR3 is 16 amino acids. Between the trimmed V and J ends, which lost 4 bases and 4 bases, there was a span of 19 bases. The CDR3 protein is CASSGTGRSPGETQYF. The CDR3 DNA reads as TGTGCCAGCAGTGGGACCGGACGGTCCCCGGGAGAGACCCAGTACTTC.

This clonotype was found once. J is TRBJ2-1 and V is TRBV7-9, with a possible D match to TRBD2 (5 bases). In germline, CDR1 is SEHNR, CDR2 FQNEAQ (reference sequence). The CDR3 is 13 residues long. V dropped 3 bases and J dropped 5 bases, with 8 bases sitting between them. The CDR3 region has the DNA TGTGCCAGCAGCTTCCTAGCAGACAATGAGCAGTTCTTC. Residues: CASSFLADNEQFF.

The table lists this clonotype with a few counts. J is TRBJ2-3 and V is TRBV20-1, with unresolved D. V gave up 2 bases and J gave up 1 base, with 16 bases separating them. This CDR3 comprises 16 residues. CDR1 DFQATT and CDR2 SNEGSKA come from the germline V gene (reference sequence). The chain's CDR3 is CSARRLLPRGTDTQYF. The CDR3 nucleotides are TGCAGTGCTAGAAGACTCTTACCCCGGGGCACAGATACGCAGTATTTT.